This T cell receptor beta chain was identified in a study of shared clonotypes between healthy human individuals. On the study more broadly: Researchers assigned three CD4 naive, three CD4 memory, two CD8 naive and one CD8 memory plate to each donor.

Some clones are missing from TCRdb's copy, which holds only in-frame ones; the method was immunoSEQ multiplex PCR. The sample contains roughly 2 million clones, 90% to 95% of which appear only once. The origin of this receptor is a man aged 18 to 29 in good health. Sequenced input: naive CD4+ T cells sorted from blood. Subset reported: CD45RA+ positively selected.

The CDR3 region has the DNA TGTGCCAGCAGCCAAGAGAGGTACTCTGGAAACACCATATATTTT. This gives the protein CASSQERYSGNTIYF. The chain couples TRBV4-2 to TRBJ1-3; D remains ambiguous. The CDR3 consists of 15 residues. Germline V gene lookup returns CDR1 LGHNA and CDR2 YNFKEQ. Trimming removed 0 bases at V and 0 bases at J, with 6 bases between.